This TCR beta chain was observed in a study of response to subunit inactivated influenza vaccine. This clonotype was seen more than once but under ten times. TCRdb recomputed calls from the RT-PCR reads with MiXCR, one row per CDR3 protein. The repertoire has around 580,000 distinct CDR3 sequences, around 15% of them found once; the top ten carry around 10%. V was trimmed by 4 bases and J by 5 bases, leaving 12 bases between them. The CDR3 runs 14 residues. The source was PBMCs from blood, collected about 12 days after vaccination. The receptor's source is a man aged 45-60 years who received an inactivated influenza vaccine. The chain carries TRBV12-3 or TRBV12-4 and TRBJ2-1, with no clear D. CDR3 DNA: TGTGCCAGCAGTTCCGTAGGGCCCCACAATGAGCAGTTCTTC. Translation: CASSSVGPHNEQFF.